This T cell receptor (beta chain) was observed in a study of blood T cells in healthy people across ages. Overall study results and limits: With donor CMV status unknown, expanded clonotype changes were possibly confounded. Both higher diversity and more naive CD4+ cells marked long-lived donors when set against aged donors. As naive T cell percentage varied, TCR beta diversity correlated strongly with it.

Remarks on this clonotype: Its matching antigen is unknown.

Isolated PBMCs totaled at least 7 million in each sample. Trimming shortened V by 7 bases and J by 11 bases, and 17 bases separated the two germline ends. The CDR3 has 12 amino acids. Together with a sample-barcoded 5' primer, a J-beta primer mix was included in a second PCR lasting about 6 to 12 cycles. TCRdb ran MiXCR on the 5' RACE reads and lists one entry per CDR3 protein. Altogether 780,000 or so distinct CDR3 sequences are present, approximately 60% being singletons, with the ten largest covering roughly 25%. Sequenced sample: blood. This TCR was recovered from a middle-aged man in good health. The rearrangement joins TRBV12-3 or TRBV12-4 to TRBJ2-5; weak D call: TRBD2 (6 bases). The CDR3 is CASTRTNNEQYF. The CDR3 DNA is TGTGCCAGCACTAGGACTAACAATGAGCAGTACTTC.